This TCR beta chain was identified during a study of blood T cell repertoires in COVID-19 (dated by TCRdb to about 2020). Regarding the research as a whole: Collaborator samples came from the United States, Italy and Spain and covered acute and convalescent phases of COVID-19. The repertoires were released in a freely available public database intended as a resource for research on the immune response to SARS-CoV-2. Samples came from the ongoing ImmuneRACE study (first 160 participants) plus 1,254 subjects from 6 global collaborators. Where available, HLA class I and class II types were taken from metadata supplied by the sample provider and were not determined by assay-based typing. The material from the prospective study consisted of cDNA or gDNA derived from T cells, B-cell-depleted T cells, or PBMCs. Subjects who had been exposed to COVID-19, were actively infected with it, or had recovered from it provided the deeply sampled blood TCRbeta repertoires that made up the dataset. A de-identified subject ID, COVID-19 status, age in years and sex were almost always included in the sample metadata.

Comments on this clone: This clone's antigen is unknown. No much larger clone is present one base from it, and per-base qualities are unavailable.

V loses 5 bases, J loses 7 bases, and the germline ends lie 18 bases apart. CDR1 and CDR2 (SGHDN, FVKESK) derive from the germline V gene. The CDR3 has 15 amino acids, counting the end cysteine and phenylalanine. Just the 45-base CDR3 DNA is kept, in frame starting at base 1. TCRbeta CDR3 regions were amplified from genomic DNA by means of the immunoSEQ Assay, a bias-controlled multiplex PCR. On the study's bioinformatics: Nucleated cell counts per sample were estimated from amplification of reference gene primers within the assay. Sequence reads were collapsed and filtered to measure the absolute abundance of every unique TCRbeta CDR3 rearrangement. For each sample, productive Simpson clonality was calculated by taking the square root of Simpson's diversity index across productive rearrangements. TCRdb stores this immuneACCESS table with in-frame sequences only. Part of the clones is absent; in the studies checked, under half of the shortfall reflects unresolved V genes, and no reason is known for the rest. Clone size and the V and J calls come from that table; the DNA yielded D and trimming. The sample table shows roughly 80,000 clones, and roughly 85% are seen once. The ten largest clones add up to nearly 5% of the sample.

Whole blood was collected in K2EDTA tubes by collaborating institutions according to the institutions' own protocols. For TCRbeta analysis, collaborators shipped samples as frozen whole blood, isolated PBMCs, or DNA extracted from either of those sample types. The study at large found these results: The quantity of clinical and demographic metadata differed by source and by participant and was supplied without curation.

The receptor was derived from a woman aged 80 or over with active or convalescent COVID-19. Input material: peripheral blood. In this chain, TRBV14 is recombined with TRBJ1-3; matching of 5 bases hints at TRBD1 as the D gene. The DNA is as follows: TGTGCCAGCAGCTCACAGGCCACCACGCGGAACACCATATATTTT. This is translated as CASSSQATTRNTIYF.